The rows below give T cell receptor beta chains drawn from one sample of a study of technical replicates of blood from several donors. Profiled with immunoSEQ multiplex PCR; TCRdb holds only in-frame clones, not every one. The table lists more than 90,000 clones, around 96% of them singletons. The specimen was T cells isolated from PBMCs. The receptors derive from a human donor in good health. The CDR3 runs from the conserved cysteine through the conserved F or W. The D gene is left open where the match is weak. Clone sizes are given selectively: once, few, many, or a class where the clone is expanded.

j_call d_call v_call clone_size cdr3_aa cdr3_nt
TRBJ1-2 NA TRBV13 once CASSLSGLGGEGNSYTF TGTGCCAGCAGCTTAAGTGGGCTTGGCGGGGAGGGAAATAGCTACACCTTC
TRBJ2-1 TRBD1 TRBV4-1 NA CASSPRQGVSYNEQFF TGCGCCAGCAGCCCACGACAGGGGGTGTCATACAATGAGCAGTTCTTC
TRBJ2-5 TRBD1 TRBV4-1 NA CASSLPGGETQYF TGCGCCAGCAGCCTCCCAGGGGGCGAGACCCAGTACTTC
TRBJ2-1 TRBD2 TRBV12-5 NA CASGFRLAGVNEQFF TGTGCTAGTGGTTTCCGACTAGCGGGAGTGAATGAGCAGTTCTTC
TRBJ2-2 TRBD2 TRBV7-2 NA CASSLERGGELFF TGTGCCAGCAGCTTAGAGCGGGGCGGGGAGCTGTTTTTT
TRBJ1-2 TRBD1 TRBV25-1 NA CASTTGVYGYTF TGTGCCAGCACAACAGGGGTTTATGGCTACACCTTC
TRBJ2-7 NA TRBV20-1 NA CSAGQYEQYF TGCAGTGCCGGACAGTACGAGCAGTACTTC
TRBJ2-3 NA TRBV5-1 NA CASSLAGGASRDTQYF TGCGCCAGCAGCTTGGCCGGGGGAGCAAGTAGAGATACGCAGTATTTT
TRBJ1-2 TRBD1 TRBV5-1 NA CASSITQTGGANYGYTF TGCGCCAGCAGCATTACCCAGACAGGGGGCGCTAACTATGGCTACACCTTC
TRBJ2-5 NA TRBV11-2 once CASSLGIRETQYF TGTGCCAGCAGCTTAGGTATTCGGGAGACCCAGTACTTC
TRBJ2-7 TRBD1 TRBV27 NA CASSLSPIQGAYEQYF TGTGCCAGCAGTTTATCCCCAATCCAGGGGGCCTACGAGCAGTACTTC
TRBJ2-1 TRBD1 TRBV11-2 once CASSLDRDRGYNEQFF TGTGCCAGCAGCTTAGACCGGGACAGGGGCTACAATGAGCAGTTCTTC
TRBJ2-7 NA TRBV27 few CASSLVSGVAYEQYF TGTGCCAGCAGTTTAGTGTCGGGAGTAGCCTACGAGCAGTACTTC
TRBJ1-4 TRBD1 TRBV6-1 NA CASTQGQGFEKLFF TGTGCCAGCACCCAAGGACAGGGCTTTGAAAAACTGTTTTTT
TRBJ2-7 NA TRBV25-1 NA CASSEWGELRHEQYF TGTGCCAGCAGTGAATGGGGCGAGCTGAGGCACGAGCAGTACTTC
TRBJ2-1 TRBD2 TRBV12-5 NA CASATGLAAGNEQFF TGTGCTAGTGCCACCGGACTAGCGGCGGGCAATGAGCAGTTCTTC
TRBJ2-2 NA TRBV21-1 NA CASSNVRDRGNTGELFF TGTGCCAGCAGCAACGTCCGGGACAGGGGTAACACCGGGGAGCTGTTTTTT
TRBJ1-3 TRBD1 TRBV27 NA CASSTAGTEGNTIYF TGTGCCAGCAGCACGGCCGGGACAGAGGGAAACACCATATATTTT
TRBJ2-4 NA TRBV27 NA CASSTTENIQYF TGTGCCAGCAGTACGACAGAAAACATTCAGTACTTC
TRBJ2-7 TRBD2 TRBV5-4 NA CASSLSGDGSYEQYF TGTGCCAGCAGCTTGAGCGGGGACGGGTCCTACGAGCAGTACTTC
TRBJ2-7 NA TRBV15 NA CATSPLSSSSSYEQYF TGTGCCACCAGCCCCCTATCCTCAAGTAGCTCCTACGAGCAGTACTTC
TRBJ2-5 NA TRBV15 NA CATSRDRTEETQYF TGTGCCACCAGCAGAGATCGGACAGAAGAGACCCAGTACTTC
TRBJ2-1 NA TRBV13 NA CASSQLGYNEQFF TGTGCCAGCAGTCAACTAGGCTACAATGAGCAGTTCTTC